Below are 10 T cell receptor beta chains sequenced from a single sample in a study of beta chain features in type 1 diabetes. Points from the study as a whole: Among all four CD4+ subsets, Type 1 diabetes patients had TCRB CDR3s that were moderately but significantly shorter.

No antigen has been assigned to these receptors. Isolated RNA was reverse transcribed in full, so expressed TCRB transcripts were sequenced. This table comes from immunoSEQ multiplex PCR, and its TCRdb copy is limited to in-frame clones, with some not included. The profile covers hundreds of thousands of clones, with around an eighth appearing a single time and 0.03% to 0.045% taken by the ten largest. What was sequenced was naive CD4+ T cells from blood. The receptors were sampled from a man aged 18 to 30 with type 1 diabetes.

This clone was seen a few times. The rearrangement joins TRBV30 to TRBJ1-5; the D gene is possibly TRBD1 (5 bases). CDR3 length: 15 amino acids. Germline lookup yields CDR1 GTSNPN and CDR2 SVGIG (reference sequence). V was trimmed by 1 base and J by 7 bases, leaving 17 bases between them. CDR3 loop: CAWSAVRGMGQPQHF. The DNA of the CDR3 is TGTGCCTGGAGTGCCGTTAGGGGCATGGGCCAGCCCCAGCATTTT.

In its sample, this clone was seen a few times. This chain connects TRBV5-1 to TRBJ2-7; 10 bases map to TRBD1. Germline V gene data show CDR1 as SGHRS and CDR2 as YFSETQ. The CDR3 spans 16 residues. Losses at the gene ends were 0 bases for V and 5 bases for J; bases not matched to a gene: 8. DNA of the CDR3: TGCGCCAGCAGCTTGGAGCCAAGGACAGGGGGGAACGAGCAGTACTTC. Translation gives CASSLEPRTGGNEQYF.

The rearrangement joins TRBV7-3 to TRBJ2-2, with unresolved D. The CDR3 extends over 15 amino acids. V lost 5 bases to trimming and J lost 6 bases, with 16 bases between them. CDR1 and CDR2 from the germline V gene are SGHTA and FQGTGA. The CDR3 DNA reads as TGTGCCAGCAGCCACCCTGGGTCCAGGTCCGGGGAGCTGTTTTTT. Its protein product is CASSHPGSRSGELFF. Full variable domain (remainder filled in from reference TRBV7-3 and TRBJ2-2): GAGVSQTPSNKVTEKGKYVELRCDPISGHTALYWYRQSLGQGPEFLIYFQGTGAADDSGLPNDRFFAVRPEGSVSTLKIQRTERGDSAVYLCASSHPGSRSGELFFGEGSRLTVL.

This clone was found a few times. The chain couples TRBV28 to TRBJ2-3; D may be TRBD1 (6 bases). V shed 3 bases and J shed 6 bases, with 16 bases lying between them. The CDR3 runs 15 residues. The germline V gene encodes CDR1 MDHEN and CDR2 SYDVKM. The CDR3 DNA reads TGTGCCAGCAGTTTCGCCCAGGGGTCGGGCGATACGCAGTATTTT. It is translated as CASSFAQGSGDTQYF.

The chain employs TRBV27 and TRBJ2-5; TRBD2 matches 9 bases. The CDR3 is 15 amino acids. V shed 5 bases, J shed 5 bases, and the junction held 9 bases outside the gene matches. CDR1 and CDR2 from the germline V gene are MNHEY and SMNVEV (reference sequence). CDR3 amino acids: CASSALAGTGETQYF. CDR3 nucleotides: TGTGCCAGCAGTGCCCTAGCGGGAACGGGCGAGACCCAGTACTTC.

This clone occurred a few times. This sequence joins TRBV2 and TRBJ2-7; TRBD1 matches at 9 bases. V was clipped by 8 bases and J by 2 bases; unmatched bases: 1. Germline lookup yields CDR1 SNHLY and CDR2 FYNNEI. The CDR3 length is 12 residues. In DNA form, the CDR3 reads TGTGCCAGCGGACAGGGGCCCTACGAGCAGTACTTC. It yields the protein CASGQGPYEQYF.

This clone was counted only a few times. The chain employs TRBV9 and TRBJ2-1; 8 nucleotides agree with TRBD1. V lost 5 bases, J lost 0 bases, and 1 base stayed unmatched. This CDR3 comprises 14 residues. In germline, CDR1 is SGDLS, CDR2 YYNGEE. CDR3 in amino acids: CASRGQASYNEQFF. Here the CDR3 DNA reads TGTGCCAGCAGGGGACAGGCCTCCTACAATGAGCAGTTCTTC.

This clone was found a few times. This sequence joins TRBV5-1 and TRBJ2-5; the D call may be TRBD1 or TRBD2 (6 bases each). There are 14 residues in the CDR3. In germline, CDR1 is SGHRS, CDR2 YFSETQ. The V end lost 1 base, the J end lost 4 bases, and 11 bases lay between the germline ends. The CDR3 DNA reads TGCGCCAGCAGCTTGCTAGGGGGGACAGAGACCCAGTACTTC. Its translation: CASSLLGGTETQYF.

The table lists this clone with a few counts. The chain links TRBV6-5 to TRBJ2-1; D remains unclear. The CDR3 contains 14 residues. CDR1 MNHEY and CDR2 SVGAGI come from the germline V gene. Trimming removed 7 bases at V and 0 bases at J, with 10 bases between. The CDR3 coding sequence is TGTGCCAGCAAAGCTGAAAGCTCCTACAATGAGCAGTTCTTC. It encodes CASKAESSYNEQFF.

This clone was observed a handful of times. V is TRBV13 and J is TRBJ2-1; 9 bases map to TRBD1. Germline CDR1 PRHDT, CDR2 FYEKMQ (reference sequence). Unmatched junction bases numbered 3, after V lost 4 bases and J lost 5 bases. The CDR3 covers 14 residues. CDR3 sequence reads: CASSSRDRDNEQFF. As DNA, the CDR3 is TGTGCCAGCAGCTCCCGGGACAGGGACAATGAGCAGTTCTTC.